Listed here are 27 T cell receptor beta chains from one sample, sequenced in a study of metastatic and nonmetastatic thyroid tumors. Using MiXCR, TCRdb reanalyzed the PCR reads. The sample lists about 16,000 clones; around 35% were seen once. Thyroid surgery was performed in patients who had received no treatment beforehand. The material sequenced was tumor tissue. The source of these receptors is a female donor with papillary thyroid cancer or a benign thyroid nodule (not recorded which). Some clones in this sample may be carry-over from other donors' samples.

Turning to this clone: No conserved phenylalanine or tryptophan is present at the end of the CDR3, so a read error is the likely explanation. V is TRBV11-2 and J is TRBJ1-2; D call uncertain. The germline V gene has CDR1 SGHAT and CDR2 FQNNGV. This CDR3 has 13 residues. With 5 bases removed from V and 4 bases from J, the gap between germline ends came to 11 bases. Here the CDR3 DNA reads TGTGCCAGCAGCCCCCTGGCGACCTATGGCTACACCCTC. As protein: CASSPLATYGYTL.

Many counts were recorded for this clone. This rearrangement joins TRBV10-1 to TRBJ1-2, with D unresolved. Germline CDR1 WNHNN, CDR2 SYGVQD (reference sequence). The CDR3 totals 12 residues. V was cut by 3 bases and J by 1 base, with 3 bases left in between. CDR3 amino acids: CASSDNNYGYTF. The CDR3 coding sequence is TGCGCCAGCAGTGACAATAACTATGGCTACACCTTC.

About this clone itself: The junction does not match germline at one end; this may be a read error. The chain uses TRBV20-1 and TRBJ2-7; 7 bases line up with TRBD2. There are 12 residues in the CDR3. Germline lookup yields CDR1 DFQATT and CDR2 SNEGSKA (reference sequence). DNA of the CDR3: TGCAGTGCTAGACTTGGGGACTACGATCAGTACTTC. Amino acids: CSARLGDYDQYF.

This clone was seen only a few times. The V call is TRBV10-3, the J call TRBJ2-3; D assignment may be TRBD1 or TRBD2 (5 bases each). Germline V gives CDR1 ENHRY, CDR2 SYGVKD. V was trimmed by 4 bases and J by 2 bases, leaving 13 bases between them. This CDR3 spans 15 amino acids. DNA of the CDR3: TGTGCCATCAGTGGCCGGGACGGGATCACAGATACGCAGTATTTT. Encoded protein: CAISGRDGITDTQYF.

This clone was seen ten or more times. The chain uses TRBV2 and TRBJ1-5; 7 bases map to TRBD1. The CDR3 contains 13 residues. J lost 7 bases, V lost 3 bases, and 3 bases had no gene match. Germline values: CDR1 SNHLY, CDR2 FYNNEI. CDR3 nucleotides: TGTGCCAGCAGTGACCAGGGGGGCCAGCCCCAGCATTTT. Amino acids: CASSDQGGQPQHF. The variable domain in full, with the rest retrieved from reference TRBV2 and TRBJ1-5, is EPEVTQTPSHQVTQMGQEVILRCVPISNHLYFYWYRQILGQKVEFLVSFYNNEISEKSEIFDDQFSVERPDGSNFTLKIRSTKLEDSAMYFCASSDQGGQPQHFGDGTRLSIL.

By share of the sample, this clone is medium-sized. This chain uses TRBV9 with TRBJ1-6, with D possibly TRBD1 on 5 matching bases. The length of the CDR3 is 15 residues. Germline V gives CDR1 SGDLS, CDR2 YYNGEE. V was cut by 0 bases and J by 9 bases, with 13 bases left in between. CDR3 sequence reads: CASSVEGTVSSPLHF. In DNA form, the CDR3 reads TGTGCCAGCAGCGTAGAAGGGACGGTGTCTTCACCCCTCCACTTT.

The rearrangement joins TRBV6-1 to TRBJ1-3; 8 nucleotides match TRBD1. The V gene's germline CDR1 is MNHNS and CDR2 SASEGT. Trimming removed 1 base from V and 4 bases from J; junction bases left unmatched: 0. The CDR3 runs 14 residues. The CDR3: CASSEGTGGNTIYF. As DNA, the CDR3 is TGTGCCAGCAGTGAAGGGACAGGGGGAAACACCATATATTTT.

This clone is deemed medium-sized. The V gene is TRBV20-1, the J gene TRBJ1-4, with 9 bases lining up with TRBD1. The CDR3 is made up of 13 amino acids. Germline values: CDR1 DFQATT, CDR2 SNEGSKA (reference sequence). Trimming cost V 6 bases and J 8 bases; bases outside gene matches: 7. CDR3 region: CSAITGGAEKLFF. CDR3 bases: TGCAGTGCCATAACAGGGGGCGCGGAAAAACTGTTTTTT.

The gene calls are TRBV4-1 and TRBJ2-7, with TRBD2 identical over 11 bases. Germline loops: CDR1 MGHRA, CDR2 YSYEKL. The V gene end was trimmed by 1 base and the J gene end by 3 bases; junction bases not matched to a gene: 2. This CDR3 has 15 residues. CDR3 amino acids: CASSQGLAGLYEQYF. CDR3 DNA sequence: TGCGCCAGCAGCCAAGGACTAGCGGGACTCTACGAGCAGTACTTC.

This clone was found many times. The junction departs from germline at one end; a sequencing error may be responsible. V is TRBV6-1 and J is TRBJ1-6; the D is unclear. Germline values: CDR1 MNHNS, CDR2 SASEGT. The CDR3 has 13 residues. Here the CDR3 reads CASREGWASPLHF. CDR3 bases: TGTGCCAGCAGGGAAGGGTGGGCTTCACCCCTCCACTTT.

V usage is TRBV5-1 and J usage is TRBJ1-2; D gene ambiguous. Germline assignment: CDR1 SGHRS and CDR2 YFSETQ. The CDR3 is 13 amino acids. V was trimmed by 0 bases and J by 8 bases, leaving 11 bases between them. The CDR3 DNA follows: TGCGCCAGCAGCTTGGCTGGAGGGAGCGGCTACACCTTC. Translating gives CASSLAGGSGYTF. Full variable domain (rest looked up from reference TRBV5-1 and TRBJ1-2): KAGVTQTPRYLIKTRGQQVTLSCSPISGHRSVSWYQQTPGQGLQFLFEYFSETQRNKGNFPGRFSGRQFSNSRSEMNVSTLELGDSALYLCASSLAGGSGYTFGSGTRLTVV.

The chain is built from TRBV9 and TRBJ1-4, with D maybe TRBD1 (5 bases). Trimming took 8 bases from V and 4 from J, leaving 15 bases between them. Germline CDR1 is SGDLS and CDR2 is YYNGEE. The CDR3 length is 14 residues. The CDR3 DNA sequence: TGTGCCAGAAGTTGGCGGGGGGGTAATGAAAAACTGTTTTTT. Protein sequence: CARSWRGGNEKLFF.

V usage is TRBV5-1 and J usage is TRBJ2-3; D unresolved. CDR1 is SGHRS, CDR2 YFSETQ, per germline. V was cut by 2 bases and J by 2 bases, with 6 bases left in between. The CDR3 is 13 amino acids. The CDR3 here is CASSLYYTDTQYF. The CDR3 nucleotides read TGCGCCAGCAGCTTATACTACACAGATACGCAGTATTTT.

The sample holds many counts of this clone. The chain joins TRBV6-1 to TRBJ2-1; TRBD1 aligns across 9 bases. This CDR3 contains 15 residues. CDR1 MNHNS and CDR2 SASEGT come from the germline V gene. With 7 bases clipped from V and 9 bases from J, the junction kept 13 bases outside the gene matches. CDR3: CASTLEGQGRGEQFF. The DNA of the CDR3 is TGTGCCAGCACCTTGGAAGGACAGGGGAGAGGTGAGCAGTTCTTC.

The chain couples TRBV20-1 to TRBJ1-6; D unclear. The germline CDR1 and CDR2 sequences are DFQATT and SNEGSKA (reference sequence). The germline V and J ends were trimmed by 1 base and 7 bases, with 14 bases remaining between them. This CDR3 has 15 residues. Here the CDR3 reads CSARAPTVRNSPLHF. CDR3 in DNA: TGCAGTGCTAGAGCCCCGACGGTGAGGAATTCACCCCTCCACTTT.

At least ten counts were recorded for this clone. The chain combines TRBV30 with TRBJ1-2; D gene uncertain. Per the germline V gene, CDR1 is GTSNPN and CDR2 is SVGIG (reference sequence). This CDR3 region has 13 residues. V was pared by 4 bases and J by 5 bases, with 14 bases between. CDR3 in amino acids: CAWMVGYGYGYTF. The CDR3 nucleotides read TGTGCCTGGATGGTGGGGTATGGTTATGGCTACACCTTC.

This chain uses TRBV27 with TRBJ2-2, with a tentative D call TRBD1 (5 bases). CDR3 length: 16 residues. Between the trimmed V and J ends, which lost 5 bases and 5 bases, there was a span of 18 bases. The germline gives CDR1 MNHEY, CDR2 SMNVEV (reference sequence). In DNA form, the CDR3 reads TGTGCCAGCAGTAATCTGGACACTGGATATACCGGGGAGCTGTTTTTT. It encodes CASSNLDTGYTGELFF.

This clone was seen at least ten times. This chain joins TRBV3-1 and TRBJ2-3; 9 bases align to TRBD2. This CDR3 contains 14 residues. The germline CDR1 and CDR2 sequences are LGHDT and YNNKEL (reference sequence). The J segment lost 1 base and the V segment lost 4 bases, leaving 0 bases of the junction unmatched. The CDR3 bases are TGTGCCAGCAGCCTAGCGGGGGGCACAGATACGCAGTATTTT. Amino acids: CASSLAGGTDTQYF.

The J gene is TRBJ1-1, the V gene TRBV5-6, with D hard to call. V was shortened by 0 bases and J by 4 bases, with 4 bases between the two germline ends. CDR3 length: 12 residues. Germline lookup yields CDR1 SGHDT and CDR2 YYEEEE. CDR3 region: CASSLAFTEAFF. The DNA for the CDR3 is TGTGCCAGCAGCTTGGCCTTCACTGAAGCTTTCTTT.

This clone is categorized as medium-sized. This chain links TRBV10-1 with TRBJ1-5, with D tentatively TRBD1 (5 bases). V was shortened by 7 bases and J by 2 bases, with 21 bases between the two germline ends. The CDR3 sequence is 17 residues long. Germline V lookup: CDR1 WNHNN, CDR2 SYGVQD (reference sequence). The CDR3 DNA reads TGCGCCAGCAAAGTAAGAGAGACAGAGCTTGGCAATCAGCCCCAGCATTTT. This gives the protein CASKVRETELGNQPQHF.

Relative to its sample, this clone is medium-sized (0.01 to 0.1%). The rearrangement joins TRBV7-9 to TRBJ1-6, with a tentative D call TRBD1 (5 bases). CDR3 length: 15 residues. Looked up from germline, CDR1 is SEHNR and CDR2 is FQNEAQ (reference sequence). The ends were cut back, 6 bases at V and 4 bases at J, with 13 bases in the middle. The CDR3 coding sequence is TGTGCCAGCAGGGCATACGGGGGTTATAATTCACCCCTCCACTTT. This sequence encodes CASRAYGGYNSPLHF.

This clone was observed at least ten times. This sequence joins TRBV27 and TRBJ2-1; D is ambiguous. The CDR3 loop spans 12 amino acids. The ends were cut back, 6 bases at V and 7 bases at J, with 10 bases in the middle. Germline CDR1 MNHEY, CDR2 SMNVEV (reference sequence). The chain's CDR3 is CASRKLGNEQFF. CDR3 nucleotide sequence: TGTGCCAGCAGAAAGCTAGGGAATGAGCAGTTCTTC.

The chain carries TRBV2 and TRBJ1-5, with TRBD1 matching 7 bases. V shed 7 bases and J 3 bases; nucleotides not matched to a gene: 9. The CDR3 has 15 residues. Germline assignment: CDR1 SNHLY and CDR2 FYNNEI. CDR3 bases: TGTGCCAGCAAATCCGGGACAGAGGTCAATCAGCCCCAGCATTTT. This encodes CASKSGTEVNQPQHF.

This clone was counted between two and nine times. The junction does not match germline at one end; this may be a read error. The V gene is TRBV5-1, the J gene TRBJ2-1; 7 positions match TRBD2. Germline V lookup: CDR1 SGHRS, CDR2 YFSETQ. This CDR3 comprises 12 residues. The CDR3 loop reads CAGSLTGTKCFF. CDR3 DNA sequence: TGCGCCGGCAGCTTGACCGGGACTAAGTGTTTCTTC.

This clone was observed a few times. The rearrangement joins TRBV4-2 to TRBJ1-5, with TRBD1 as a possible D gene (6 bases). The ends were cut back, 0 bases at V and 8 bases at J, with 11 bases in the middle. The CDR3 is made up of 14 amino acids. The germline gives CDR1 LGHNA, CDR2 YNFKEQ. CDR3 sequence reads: CASSQEAGQKPQHF. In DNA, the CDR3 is TGTGCCAGCAGCCAAGAGGCCGGACAGAAGCCCCAGCATTTT.

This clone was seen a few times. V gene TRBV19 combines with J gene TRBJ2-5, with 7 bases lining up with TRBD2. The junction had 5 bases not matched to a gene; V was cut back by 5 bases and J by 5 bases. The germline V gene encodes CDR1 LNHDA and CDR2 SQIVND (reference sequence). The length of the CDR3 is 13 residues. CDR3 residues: CASSGQGGETQYF. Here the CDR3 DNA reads TGTGCCAGTAGTGGTCAGGGAGGGGAGACCCAGTACTTC.

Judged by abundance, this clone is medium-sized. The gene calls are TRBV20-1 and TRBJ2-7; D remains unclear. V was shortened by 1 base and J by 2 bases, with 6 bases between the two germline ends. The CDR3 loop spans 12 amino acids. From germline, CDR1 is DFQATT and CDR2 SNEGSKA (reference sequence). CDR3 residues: CSARGQPYEQYF. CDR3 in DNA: TGCAGTGCTAGAGGGCAGCCCTACGAGCAGTACTTC.